Presented here are 20 T cell receptor beta chains from one specimen sequenced in a study of shared clonotypes between healthy human individuals. Data came from immunoSEQ multiplex PCR; TCRdb stores just in-frame clones and leaves some out. This table holds more than 2 million clones, approximately 96% found once. Sequencing was carried out using naive CD4+ T cells sorted from blood. This sample's subset: CD45RA+ positively selected. The receptors come from a man aged 18-30 years in good health.

J is TRBJ1-1 and V is TRBV4-3; TRBD1 matches at 8 bases. J lost 6 bases, V lost 0 bases, and 12 bases had no gene match. This CDR3 is built from 17 residues. The germline V gene has CDR1 LGHNA and CDR2 YSLEER. The CDR3 coding sequence is TGCGCCAGCAGCCAAGATTGGGCAGGGGGCCAGGTCGCTGAAGCTTTCTTT. It specifies CASSQDWAGGQVAEAFF.

In DNA, the CDR3 is TGTGCCAGCAGTCCTGGTTCCACGACGAATGAGCAGTTCTTC. Protein sequence: CASSPGSTTNEQFF. The chain couples TRBV27 to TRBJ2-1; D uncertain. V shed 5 bases and J shed 7 bases, with 15 bases lying between them. The CDR3 spans 14 residues. Germline-derived CDR1 and CDR2 are MNHEY and SMNVEV (reference sequence).

This chain joins TRBV6-4 and TRBJ2-5; 9 bases fit TRBD2. The V and J ends lost 2 bases and 2 bases, in that order; junction bases with no gene match: 21. The CDR3 is made up of 21 amino acids. From germline, CDR1 is MRHNA and CDR2 SNTAGT. CDR3 residues: CASSDTLAVAGEDCWQETQYF. CDR3 DNA: TGTGCCAGCAGTGACACTTTGGCCGTAGCGGGAGAAGATTGTTGGCAAGAGACCCAGTACTTC.

The J gene is TRBJ2-2, the V gene TRBV9, with 7 bases that match TRBD1. J lost 0 bases, V lost 1 base, and 3 bases had no gene match. Germline V lookup: CDR1 SGDLS, CDR2 YYNGEE. The CDR3 spans 16 residues. CDR3 nucleotides: TGTGCCAGCAGCGTACGGGACAGCTCGAACACCGGGGAGCTGTTTTTT. Translating gives CASSVRDSSNTGELFF. The full variable domain, its missing parts supplied by reference TRBV9 and TRBJ2-2, is DSGVTQTPKHLITATGQRVTLRCSPRSGDLSVYWYQQSLDQGLQFLIQYYNGEERAKGNILERFSAQQFPDLHSELNLSSLELGDSALYFCASSVRDSSNTGELFFGEGSRLTVL.

The rearrangement uses TRBV5-8 and TRBJ1-2, with D perhaps TRBD1 (6 bases). The CDR3 has 16 amino acids. In germline, CDR1 is SGHTS, CDR2 YDEGEE. Deletions cut 0 bases from V and 1 base from J, with 13 bases between. The CDR3 bases are TGTGCCAGCAGCTTGGAAAGCCAGGGGATTAACTATGGCTACACCTTC. Protein sequence: CASSLESQGINYGYTF.

Of note for this clone: One junction end does not reproduce the germline sequence, and a read error may be involved. The chain has TRBV6-5 and TRBJ2-7; 8 bases align to TRBD1. The length of the CDR3 is 13 residues. From germline, CDR1 is MNHEY and CDR2 SVGAGI. The CDR3 nucleotides read TGTGCCAGCAGTTACTCGACCAGGACAGGGTTTGTCTTC. Its protein product is CASSYSTRTGFVF.

The sample holds one count of this clone. The J gene is TRBJ1-4, the V gene TRBV5-1, with no clear D. V lost 4 bases to trimming and J lost 5 bases, with 18 bases between them. This CDR3 has 16 amino acids. CDR1 and CDR2 (germline): SGHRS, YFSETQ. The DNA of the CDR3 is TGCGCCAGCAGCCAGATACCGGGCCAGGCGAATGAAAAACTGTTTTTT. It specifies CASSQIPGQANEKLFF. Full variable domain (remainder filled in from reference TRBV5-1 and TRBJ1-4): KAGVTQTPRYLIKTRGQQVTLSCSPISGHRSVSWYQQTPGQGLQFLFEYFSETQRNKGNFPGRFSGRQFSNSRSEMNVSTLELGDSALYLCASSQIPGQANEKLFFGSGTQLSVL.

The rearrangement uses TRBV27 and TRBJ1-1; a weak D match, TRBD1 (6 bases). This CDR3 contains 14 residues. CDR1 is MNHEY, CDR2 SMNVEV, per germline (reference sequence). V was clipped by 5 bases and J by 2 bases, with 12 bases between them. The CDR3: CASSPDRPNTEAFF. The CDR3 DNA reads TGTGCCAGCAGTCCCGACAGGCCCAACACTGAAGCTTTCTTT.

This chain joins TRBV11-2 and TRBJ2-6; 7 bases fit TRBD2. V dropped 6 bases and J dropped 0; count of bases not matched to a gene: 8. Per germline, CDR1 SGHAT and CDR2 FQNNGV. The CDR3 runs to 17 residues. The CDR3 here is CASSWGRVASGANVLTF. The CDR3 nucleotides read TGTGCCAGCAGTTGGGGGAGGGTCGCCTCTGGGGCCAACGTCCTGACTTTC.

The chain employs TRBV28 and TRBJ1-1; 8 nucleotides match TRBD1. CDR1 and CDR2 (germline): MDHEN, SYDVKM. There are 14 residues in the CDR3. V lost 6 bases and J lost 1; bases outside the gene matches: 4. The CDR3 coding sequence is TGTGCCAGCAGCCGCAGGGGGCCGAACACTGAAGCTTTCTTT. Translating it yields CASSRRGPNTEAFF.

To note about this clone: The same CDR3 arises from other DNA sequences in this sample as well. The chain couples TRBV5-1 to TRBJ2-1, with D uncertain. CDR3 length: 12 residues. Germline CDR1 is SGHRS and CDR2 is YFSETQ. V lost 4 bases and J lost 5, with 7 bases in between. CDR3 region: CASSGRNNEQFF. CDR3 nucleotide sequence: TGCGCCAGCAGCGGCAGGAACAATGAGCAGTTCTTC.

CDR3 bases: TGTGCCAGCTCACTTTCGAGGACGGCGTCGGACGAGCAGTACTTC. Its protein product is CASSLSRTASDEQYF. This chain uses TRBV18 with TRBJ2-7; no definite D call. The CDR3 sequence is 15 residues long. V was trimmed by 4 bases and J by 5 bases, leaving 18 bases between them. Germline-derived CDR1 and CDR2 are KGHSH and LQKENI.

This clone came up once. The chain recombines TRBV28 with TRBJ2-4; D assignment may be TRBD1 or TRBD2 (5 bases each). V was trimmed by 4 bases and J by 9 bases, leaving 13 bases between them. The CDR3 has 13 residues. Per the germline V gene, CDR1 is MDHEN and CDR2 is SYDVKM. This CDR3 is CASSSGRQIIQYF. DNA for the CDR3: TGTGCCAGCAGTTCGGGACGGCAGATCATTCAGTACTTC.

The V gene is TRBV2, the J gene TRBJ2-4; no reliable D call. The CDR3 has 16 residues. CDR1 SNHLY and CDR2 FYNNEI come from the germline V gene. The germline V and J ends were trimmed by 4 bases and 2 bases, with 15 bases remaining between them. The CDR3 loop is CASSVTAPRSKNIQYF. CDR3 sequence (DNA): TGTGCCAGCAGTGTGACGGCCCCGAGATCCAAAAACATTCAGTACTTC. Full variable domain (rest looked up from reference TRBV2 and TRBJ2-4): EPEVTQTPSHQVTQMGQEVILRCVPISNHLYFYWYRQILGQKVEFLVSFYNNEISEKSEIFDDQFSVERPDGSNFTLKIRSTKLEDSAMYFCASSVTAPRSKNIQYFGAGTRLSVL.

The gene calls are TRBV18 and TRBJ1-1, with a tentative D call TRBD1 (5 bases). The V end was cut by 4 bases, the J end by 2 bases, with 11 bases between. Germline loops: CDR1 KGHSH, CDR2 LQKENI. The CDR3 totals 14 residues. The CDR3 region is CASSLLQDNTEAFF. CDR3 DNA: TGTGCCAGCTCACTGCTACAGGATAACACTGAAGCTTTCTTT.

The chain carries TRBV11-1 and TRBJ2-2; weak D call: TRBD2 (5 bases). Germline V gene data show CDR1 as SGHAT and CDR2 as FQDESV (reference sequence). V was trimmed by 5 bases and J by 2 bases, leaving 15 bases between them. This CDR3 is 16 amino acids long. CDR3: CASSPGSAINTGELFF. DNA of the CDR3: TGTGCCAGCAGCCCGGGGTCCGCCATAAACACCGGGGAGCTGTTTTTT.

The genes are TRBV10-3 and TRBJ2-1; 10 nucleotides align to TRBD2. J lost 2 bases, V lost 6 bases, and 13 bases had no gene match. CDR1 is ENHRY and CDR2 is SYGVKD in the germline V gene. The CDR3 consists of 18 residues. The CDR3 DNA reads as TGTGCCATCAGCCCCGTGGTAGCGGGGGGCCCGGCCTACAATGAGCAGTTCTTC. Translation gives CAISPVVAGGPAYNEQFF.

This chain uses TRBV10-1 with TRBJ2-2; D assignment may be TRBD1 or TRBD2 (5 bases each). CDR3 size: 13 residues. CDR1 is WNHNN, CDR2 SYGVQD, per germline (reference sequence). Trimming left V 8 bases short and J 8 bases short, with 15 bases between. The CDR3 here is CASGDGAPGELFF. The CDR3 region has the DNA TGCGCCAGCGGGGACGGCGCACCGGGGGAGCTGTTTTTT.

The rearrangement uses TRBV19 and TRBJ2-7, with TRBD1 as a possible D gene (6 bases). The V and J ends lost 6 bases and 0 bases respectively, with 15 bases between them. Germline CDR1 LNHDA, CDR2 SQIVND (reference sequence). The CDR3 spans 15 residues. CDR3 loop: CASRDYRAGSYEQYF. The CDR3 region has the DNA TGTGCCAGTAGAGATTACAGGGCGGGCTCCTACGAGCAGTACTTC.

This clone was seen a single time. The CDR3 protein is CASSFLGGHEGIGEKLFF. Here the CDR3 DNA reads TGCGCCAGCAGCTTCCTAGGGGGGCACGAAGGGATCGGTGAAAAACTGTTTTTT. This chain connects TRBV5-1 to TRBJ1-4, with D tentatively TRBD1 (6 bases). The CDR3 totals 18 residues. Deletions cut 2 bases from V and 7 bases from J, with 24 bases between. Germline assignment: CDR1 SGHRS and CDR2 YFSETQ.